These T cell receptor beta chains were read from a single sample in a study of shared clonotypes between healthy human individuals. The table came from immunoSEQ multiplex PCR; TCRdb's copy has only in-frame clones and leaves some out. The table includes about 600,000 clones, less than 98% detected once. The sample comprised naive CD4+ T cells sorted from blood. The receptors were sampled from a woman aged 25-40 years in good health. The CDR3 runs from the conserved cysteine through the conserved F or W. Each record gives: D gene, V gene, CDR3 length, J gene, clone size, CDR3 DNA, CDR3 protein. The D gene is left open where the match is weak. A row's size may be missing; if present it is once, few, many or a size class.

NA	TRBV2	14	TRBJ2-1	NA	TGTGCCAGCAGTGCCGGGACTTTCTACAATGAGCAGTTCTTC	CASSAGTFYNEQFF
NA	TRBV10-3	13	TRBJ2-7	NA	TGTGCCATCACCTCGGACCGGAACTACGAGCAGTACTTC	CAITSDRNYEQYF
TRBD1	TRBV28	12	TRBJ2-7	NA	TGTGCCAGCTTCCCGGGACAGGGTTGTTTGGACTTC	CASFPGQGCLDF
NA	TRBV10-2	14	TRBJ2-3	NA	TGCGCCAGCAGTGGAGGTGTCTACTCCAATACGCAGTATTTT	CASSGGVYSNTQYF
NA	TRBV28	13	TRBJ1-1	NA	TGTGCCAGCACCCTGGACAGTTGGTCTGAAGCTTTCTTT	CASTLDSWSEAFF
NA	TRBV19	15	TRBJ2-4	NA	TGTGCCAGTAGTATACAGGGAGTAGCCAAAAACATTCAGTACTTC	CASSIQGVAKNIQYF
NA	TRBV19	14	TRBJ1-2	NA	TGTGCCAGTAGTATAGATAGTCAAAGGGATGGCTACACCTTC	CASSIDSQRDGYTF
NA	TRBV7-3	14	TRBJ2-7	NA	TGTGCCAGCAGCTTACAGGTTCCTCGGAACGAGCAGTACTTC	CASSLQVPRNEQYF
NA	TRBV7-9	15	TRBJ2-4	NA	TGTGCCAGCAGCTTAGTGGAGGTAGCCAAAAACATTCAGTACTTC	CASSLVEVAKNIQYF
NA	TRBV4-1	13	TRBJ2-1	NA	TGCGCCAGCAGCCAAGACGTTTACAATGAGCAGTTCTTC	CASSQDVYNEQFF
NA	TRBV28	14	TRBJ2-7	NA	TGTGCCAGCAGTTTACCCGGGACATCTTACGAGCAGTACTTC	CASSLPGTSYEQYF
NA	TRBV6-6	14	TRBJ1-3	NA	TGTGCCAGCAGTTACTCGCCCGGTGATAGTACCATATATTTT	CASSYSPGDSTIYF
NA	TRBV27	12	TRBJ2-5	NA	TGTGCCAGCAGTCGTGACAGGGAGACCCAGTACTTC	CASSRDRETQYF
NA	TRBV5-4	14	TRBJ2-1	NA	TGTGCCAGCAGCTCTCGGGGCCAACACAATGAGCAGTTCTTC	CASSSRGQHNEQFF
NA	TRBV28	15	TRBJ2-7	NA	TGTGCCAGCAGTTTAGGAACCGGGACACCCTACGAGCAGTACTTC	CASSLGTGTPYEQYF
NA	TRBV27	15	TRBJ2-7	NA	TGTGCCACCAGGGGAGGGGGTCTGAGTTCCTACGAGCAGTACTTC	CATRGGGLSSYEQYF
NA	TRBV7-9	12	TRBJ1-2	NA	TGTGCCAGCAGCTTAGAAAACACCCTATCGTCCTTC	CASSLENTLSSF
TRBD1	TRBV28	15	TRBJ2-6	NA	TGTGCCAGCAGTTTCAGGGGGTCTGGGGCCAACGTCCTGACTTTC	CASSFRGSGANVLTF
TRBD1	TRBV2	20	TRBJ1-5	NA	TGTGCCAGCAGTGACGGCCTCGACAGGGGGCCCGAATCCAGCAATCAGCCCCAGCATTTT	CASSDGLDRGPESSNQPQHF
TRBD2	TRBV5-1	15	TRBJ2-1	NA	TGCGCCAGCGTCCTTCTTAGCGGGAACTACAATGAGCAGTTCTTC	CASVLLSGNYNEQFF
NA	TRBV5-1	14	TRBJ2-7	NA	TGCGCCAGCAGCTTCCAAGACCCGGGCTACGAGCAGTACTTC	CASSFQDPGYEQYF
NA	TRBV5-1	14	TRBJ2-2	NA	TGCGCCAGCAGCCCAGAACCCGGAGCCGGGGAGCTGTTTTTT	CASSPEPGAGELFF
TRBD2	TRBV5-1	18	TRBJ2-3	once	TGCGCCAGCAGCTTGGCCTGGTCTAGCGGGAGTTCAACAGATACGCAGTATTTT	CASSLAWSSGSSTDTQYF
TRBD1	TRBV27	15	TRBJ2-1	NA	TGTGCCAGCGGCGTCAGACAGGGCCCCTACAATGAGCAGTTCTTC	CASGVRQGPYNEQFF
NA	TRBV28	15	TRBJ2-5	NA	TGTGCCAGCAGCTTAAGGCTAATATTCCAAGAGACCCAGTACTTC	CASSLRLIFQETQYF
TRBD2	TRBV2	13	TRBJ2-3	NA	TGTGCCAGCTCGGGACTAGCGTTAGATACGCAGTATTTT	CASSGLALDTQYF
TRBD1	TRBV10-3	14	TRBJ2-7	NA	TGTGCCATCAGACCGGGACAGGAGACCTACGAGCAGTACTTC	CAIRPGQETYEQYF
TRBD1	TRBV18	17	TRBJ1-3	NA	TGTGCCAGCTCACCACGGCAGGGGGTCCTCTCTGGAAACACCATATATTTT	CASSPRQGVLSGNTIYF
TRBD1	TRBV6-1	14	TRBJ2-7	NA	TGTGCCTTGTCAGGGGGCTACCCCTACTACGAGCAGTACTTC	CALSGGYPYYEQYF
NA	TRBV11-2	16	TRBJ2-2	NA	TGTGCCAGCACCCCATTCGGAGGGGCGATGCTGACGGAGCTGTTTTTT	CASTPFGGAMLTELFF
NA	TRBV19	13	TRBJ2-7	NA	TGTGCCAGTAGACCCACAGGAAGCTACGAGCAGTACTTC	CASRPTGSYEQYF
TRBD2	TRBV28	14	TRBJ2-7	NA	TGTGCCAGCAGTGGGACTAGCGGTTACTACGAGCAGTACTTC	CASSGTSGYYEQYF
NA	TRBV2	12	TRBJ2-7	NA	TGTGCCAGCGCGGTCGCGGGGTGGGAGCAGTACTTC	CASAVAGWEQYF
NA	TRBV9	13	TRBJ2-7	NA	TGTGCCAGCAGCGTTGGCAGCTCCTACGAGCAGTACTTC	CASSVGSSYEQYF
NA	TRBV25-1	15	TRBJ2-3	NA	TGTGCCAGCAGTGACGGCCAGGCGGGACTTGATACGCAGTATTTT	CASSDGQAGLDTQYF
TRBD1	TRBV2	13	TRBJ1-2	NA	TGTGCCAGCAGTGGAGGACAGGGCTATGGCTACACCTTC	CASSGGQGYGYTF
TRBD1	TRBV5-1	16	TRBJ2-5	NA	TGCGCCAGCAGCCGCACGACAGCACAGGGGTCAGAGACCCAGTACTTC	CASSRTTAQGSETQYF
TRBD1	TRBV6-1	14	TRBJ2-7	NA	TGTGCCAGCAGTGAGAGGGACAGGGGGCACGAGCAGTACTTC	CASSERDRGHEQYF
NA	TRBV6-5	15	TRBJ2-6	NA	TGTGCCAGCAGTTACGCAGGGACCGGGGCCAACGTCCTGACTTTC	CASSYAGTGANVLTF
NA	TRBV19	12	TRBJ1-5	NA	TGTGCCAGTAGTCGCCCCGGAGGGCCCCAGCATTTT	CASSRPGGPQHF
TRBD2	TRBV27	16	TRBJ2-3	NA	TGTGCCAGCAGTTTATCGTTCCTAGCGGGAGCAGATACGCAGTATTTT	CASSLSFLAGADTQYF
NA	TRBV6-5	15	TRBJ2-2	NA	TGTGCCAGCAGACGTATTTCGGGGAACACCGGGGAGCTGTTTTTT	CASRRISGNTGELFF
NA	TRBV6-5	13	TRBJ1-6	NA	TGTGCCAGCAGTTACGGGGAGGAATCACCCCTCCACTTT	CASSYGEESPLHF
NA	TRBV5-1	15	TRBJ2-1	NA	TGCGCCAGCAGCTTGGCCCTGAGCTCCTACAATGAGCAGTTCTTC	CASSLALSSYNEQFF
TRBD1	TRBV4-1	15	TRBJ2-7	NA	TGCGCCAGCAGCCCGGTAGGGACAGCAGCCTACGAGCAGTACTTC	CASSPVGTAAYEQYF
NA	TRBV27	14	TRBJ1-2	NA	TGTGCCAGCAGTTTATGGCAGGGTAAATTGGGCTACACCTTC	CASSLWQGKLGYTF